A single T cell receptor (beta chain) is shown here with its context. CDR3 length: 15 residues. The J segment lost 10 bases and the V segment lost 2 bases, leaving 12 bases of the junction unmatched. The data belong to a study of shared clonotypes between healthy human individuals. The repertoire was sequenced with immunoSEQ multiplex PCR; TCRdb's copy has only in-frame clones and lacks some. The repertoire holds about 2.1 million clones, with 93% as singletons. CD45RO negativity and positive selection for CCR7 defined naive CD8 cells, a population that excluded terminally differentiated effector memory CD45RA+ cells.

This sequence was found in a man younger than 30 in good health. Some clones in this sample may be carry-over from other donors' samples. The sequenced sample consisted of naive CD8+ T cells from PBMCs. The chain couples TRBV23-1 to TRBJ1-2, with TRBD1 identical over 8 bases. TRBV23-1 has ORF status, its function being uncertain. CDR3 nucleotide sequence: TGCGCCAGCAGTCAACATTCCAGGGGGCCAGGGATCTACACCTTC. It encodes CASSQHSRGPGIYTF.